These T cell receptor beta chains were read from a single sample in a study of blood T cell repertoires in COVID-19. Profiling relied on immunoSEQ multiplex PCR, and the TCRdb table lists in-frame clones only, not all of them. Of about 160,000 clones in the sample, around 84% are singletons; the top ten hold more than 5%. Input material: peripheral blood. These TCRs come from a woman aged 50 to 65 with COVID-19, enrolled during active disease. Each CDR3 is given with its conserved first and last residue. The D gene is left open where the match is weak. Clone size, where shown, is once, few, many, or a class for clones that have expanded.

j_call d_call v_call cdr3_length clone_size cdr3_nt cdr3_aa
TRBJ2-7 TRBD1 TRBV29-1 14 . TGCAGCGCCGGACGGACAGGCCCAATCTACGAGCAGTACTTC CSAGRTGPIYEQYF
TRBJ1-6 . TRBV25-1 12 . TGTGCCAGCAGTGAATCGAGTTCACCCCTCCACTTT CASSESSSPLHF
TRBJ2-7 . TRBV5-6 11 . TGTGCCAGCAGCTTTCATACTGAGCAGTACTTC CASSFHTEQYF
TRBJ1-1 . TRBV6-6 13 . TGTGCCAGCAGTTACAGGGGTGTTACTGAAGCTTTCTTT CASSYRGVTEAFF
TRBJ2-7 . TRBV5-1 14 . TGCGCCAGCAGCTTGGAGGAAGGGGGCTACGAGCAGTACTTC CASSLEEGGYEQYF
TRBJ1-6 . TRBV21-1 15 . TGTGCCAGCAGCAAGAGGGACAGGGATAATTCACCCCTCCACTTT CASSKRDRDNSPLHF
TRBJ2-7 . TRBV11-2 13 . TGTGCCAGCAGCGGCGGGACAGTCTACGAGCAGTACTTC CASSGGTVYEQYF
TRBJ1-5 TRBD1 TRBV30 15 . TGTGCCTGGGACCGGGACAGGGGGCAACATCAGCCCCAGCATTTT CAWDRDRGQHQPQHF
TRBJ2-3 TRBD2 TRBV4-1 16 . TGCGCCAGCAGCCAAGATAGCGGGGGAGAAACAGATACGCAGTATTTT CASSQDSGGETDTQYF
TRBJ1-2 TRBD1 TRBV5-6 16 . TGTGCCAGCAGCCCAACGGACAGGCTCCCGGCGTATGGCTACACCTTC CASSPTDRLPAYGYTF
TRBJ1-5 TRBD1 TRBV24-1 14 . TGTGCCACCCAGGGGGCAGACTCGAATCAGCCCCAGCATTTT CATQGADSNQPQHF
TRBJ1-1 . TRBV6-5 15 . TGTGCCAGCAGTCTCCCTCCCTGGCGGGGTACTGAAGCTTTCTTT CASSLPPWRGTEAFF
TRBJ2-7 . TRBV4-2 14 . TGTGCCAGCAGCCAAGGGACAGACACCTACGAGCAGTACTTC CASSQGTDTYEQYF
TRBJ1-5 TRBD1 TRBV7-2 15 . TGTGCCAGCAGCTTCGGGGACAGGGGAAATCAGCCCCAGCATTTT CASSFGDRGNQPQHF
TRBJ2-1 . TRBV9 16 . TGTGCCAGCAGCGTAGAGAGTAGCCTCGTACAAGGTGAGCAGTTCTTC CASSVESSLVQGEQFF
TRBJ1-6 . TRBV18 14 once TGTGCCAGCTCACTACAGGGTTTGGATTCACCCCTCCACTTT CASSLQGLDSPLHF
TRBJ1-5 TRBD1 TRBV28 15 . TGTGCCAGCAGTTTAGGTCAGGGGGTAGGTCAGCCCCAGCATTTT CASSLGQGVGQPQHF
TRBJ2-1 TRBD1 TRBV13 14 once TGTGCCAGCAGAAGGGACAGGGTTCGGGATGAGCAGTTCTTC CASRRDRVRDEQFF
TRBJ1-3 TRBD1 TRBV6-5 16 . TGTGCCAGCAGTTCGATTGGACAGGGAACTGGAAACACCATATATTTT CASSSIGQGTGNTIYF
TRBJ1-1 TRBD1 TRBV2 15 . TGTGCCAGCAGCGAAACAGGGGGATGGCGCACTGAAGCTTTCTTT CASSETGGWRTEAFF
TRBJ2-1 TRBD2 TRBV9 15 . TGTGCCAGCAGCGAGACTAGCGGGGGGGACAATGAGCAGTTCTTC CASSETSGGDNEQFF
TRBJ1-4 . TRBV7-2 14 . TGTGCCAGCAGCGAAACCTCGGGACTGGAAAAACTGTTTTTT CASSETSGLEKLFF
TRBJ2-7 TRBD2 TRBV10-2 14 . TGCGCCAGCAGTGTCGGACTAGCGGCTTACGAGCAGTACTTC CASSVGLAAYEQYF
TRBJ2-7 . TRBV19 14 . TGTGCCAGTAGTATCTCAGCGGTCTCCTACGAGCAGTACTTC CASSISAVSYEQYF
TRBJ1-1 . TRBV4-2 15 . TGTGCCAGCAGCCAAGAGGCCGTTAAAGTCACTGAAGCTTTCTTT CASSQEAVKVTEAFF
TRBJ1-2 . TRBV3-1/TRBV3-2 14 few TGTGCCAGCAGCCAAGCCCAGGGTGGCTATGGCTACACCTTC CASSQAQGGYGYTF
TRBJ2-2 . TRBV21-1 15 . TGTGCCAGCAGCAAAGCAAGGGTGGCGGGCGGGGAGCTGTTTTTT CASSKARVAGGELFF
TRBJ2-7 TRBD2 TRBV6-5 12 . TGTGCCGGGGACGGGGGGGTCTACGAGCAGTACTTC CAGDGGVYEQYF
TRBJ1-1 TRBD1 TRBV5-1 15 . TGCGCCAGCAGCTTAGAGGGACAGACGAACACTGAAGCTTTCTTT CASSLEGQTNTEAFF
TRBJ2-3 TRBD2 TRBV5-1 17 . TGCGCCAGCAGCTTGTGGCGCGGGGGGGGGAGCACAGATACGCAGTATTTT CASSLWRGGGSTDTQYF
TRBJ2-1 . TRBV29-1 14 . TGCAGCGTTGAATGGGGGGGCCATTCTAATGAGCAGTTCTTC CSVEWGGHSNEQFF
TRBJ2-7 TRBD2 TRBV7-2 15 . TGTGCCAGCAGCACCCGAGCGGGGGGGTCCTACGAGCAGTACTTC CASSTRAGGSYEQYF
TRBJ1-5 . TRBV6-1 14 . TGTGCCAGCAGTGATGGCAGTTTTAATCAGCCCCAGCATTTT CASSDGSFNQPQHF
TRBJ1-1 TRBD1 TRBV6-5 13 . TGTGCCACTCGGACAGGCGGGAACACTGAAGCTTTCTTT CATRTGGNTEAFF
TRBJ2-5 TRBD1 TRBV29-1 12 . TGCAGCGTGCGACAGGGACAAGAGACCCAGTACTTC CSVRQGQETQYF
TRBJ2-4 . TRBV5-6 12 . TGTGCCAGCAGCTCGTTAGGAGTCATTCAGTACTTC CASSSLGVIQYF
TRBJ2-3 TRBD2 TRBV3-1/TRBV3-2 17 . TGTGCCAGCAGCCAATCGACTAGCGGGGTTAGCACAGATACGCAGTATTTT CASSQSTSGVSTDTQYF
TRBJ2-7 . TRBV6-2/TRBV6-3 12 . TGTGCCAGCAGTCCAGAACGCTACGAGCAGTACTTC CASSPERYEQYF
TRBJ2-1 . TRBV11-3 13 . TGTGCCAGCAGCTTAGATACCGGGAATGAGCAGTTCTTC CASSLDTGNEQFF
TRBJ2-7 TRBD1 TRBV5-1 15 . TGCGCCAGCAGCTTGGTCGGGACAGGGGAAAACGAGCAGTACTTC CASSLVGTGENEQYF
TRBJ1-4 TRBD1 TRBV6-6 14 . TGTGCCAGCAGGACGGGACAGGGGAATGAAAAACTGTTTTTT CASRTGQGNEKLFF
TRBJ2-1 TRBD2 TRBV7-3 15 . TGTGCCAGCAGCTATGGGACTAGCGGGCGCAATGAGCAGTTCTTC CASSYGTSGRNEQFF
TRBJ2-2 . TRBV5-1 16 . TGCGCCAGCAGCCTCCGGGCAGGGGCAAACACCGGGGAGCTGTTTTTT CASSLRAGANTGELFF